This TCR beta chain was observed in a study of blood T cell repertoires in COVID-19. Study-wide background: There were acute and convalescent COVID-19 samples, and they came from the United States, Italy and Spain. The analysed material was cDNA or gDNA that came from T cells, B-cell-depleted T cells, or PBMCs.

Notes on this clone: The same CDR3 can be traced to other DNA sequences in this sample.

Under the authors' procedure: Reference gene primers were amplified, and this amplification served to estimate nucleated cell counts. The table came from immunoSEQ multiplex PCR; TCRdb's copy has only in-frame clones and leaves some out. The V and J calls and clone size come from that table; D and trimming were worked out from the DNA. The table records about 200,000 clones, 87% of them present only once. Germline V gives CDR1 DFQATT, CDR2 SNEGSKA (reference sequence). The length of the CDR3 is 11 residues. V lost 6 bases to trimming and J lost 5 bases; unmatched junction nucleotides: 3. Sequenced input: peripheral blood. The origin of this receptor is a man in his sixties with active or convalescent COVID-19. The rearrangement links TRBV20-1 to TRBJ1-1, with 7 bases matching TRBD1. CDR3 DNA sequence: TGCAGTGCCTCCAGGGGGACTGAAGCTTTCTTT. Its translation: CSASRGTEAFF.